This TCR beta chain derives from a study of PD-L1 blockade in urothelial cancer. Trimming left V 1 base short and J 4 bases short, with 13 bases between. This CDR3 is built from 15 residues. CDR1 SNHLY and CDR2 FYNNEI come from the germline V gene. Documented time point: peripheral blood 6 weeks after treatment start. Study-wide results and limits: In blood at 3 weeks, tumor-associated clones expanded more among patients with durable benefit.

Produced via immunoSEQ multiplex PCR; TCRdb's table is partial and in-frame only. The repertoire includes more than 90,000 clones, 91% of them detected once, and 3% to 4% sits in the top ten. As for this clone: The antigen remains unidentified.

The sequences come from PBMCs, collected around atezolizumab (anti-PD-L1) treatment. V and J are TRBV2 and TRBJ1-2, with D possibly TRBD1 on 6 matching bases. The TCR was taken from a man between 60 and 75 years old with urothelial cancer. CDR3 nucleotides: TGTGCCAGCAGTGAAGGGACGGGACACCTCTATGGCTACACCTTC. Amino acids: CASSEGTGHLYGYTF.